A single sample is the source of the 13 T cell receptor beta chains below, sequenced in a study of blood T cell repertoires in COVID-19. Clones were read by immunoSEQ multiplex PCR, and TCRdb kept only the in-frame ones, dropping some. The table records over 200,000 clones, approximately 83% of them present only once. The sample was PBMCs or T cells enriched from blood (not recorded which). Every receptor here comes from a woman between 45 and 65 years old who had recovered from COVID-19.

The chain employs TRBV11-1 and TRBJ2-1, with 16 bases identical to TRBD2. V shed 8 bases, J shed 4 bases, and the junction held 2 bases outside the gene matches. The CDR3 is made up of 15 amino acids. Per germline, CDR1 SGHAT and CDR2 FQDESV (reference sequence). The CDR3 sequence is CASGGLAGGYNEQFF. CDR3 coding DNA: TGTGCCAGCGGGGGACTAGCGGGAGGGTACAATGAGCAGTTCTTC.

This sequence joins TRBV20-1 and TRBJ2-7; D is possibly TRBD2 (6 bases). Germline assignment: CDR1 DFQATT and CDR2 SNEGSKA (reference sequence). The CDR3 has 11 residues. V lost 6 bases and J lost 6, with 12 bases in between. CDR3 coding DNA: TGCAGTGCCGAGGCGGGGACCGAGCAGTACTTC. Encoded protein: CSAEAGTEQYF.

V is TRBV28 and J is TRBJ2-1; D is undetermined. This CDR3 region has 11 residues. Germline V gene lookup returns CDR1 MDHEN and CDR2 SYDVKM. V lost 5 bases and J 8 bases, leaving 7 bases between the germline ends. CDR3 residues: CASSLLDEQFF. CDR3 DNA sequence: TGTGCCAGCAGTCTCCTCGATGAGCAGTTCTTC. The full variable domain, its missing parts supplied by reference TRBV28 and TRBJ2-1, is DVKVTQSSRYLVKRTGEKVFLECVQDMDHENMFWYRQDPGLGLRLIYFSYDVKMKEKGDIPEGYSVSREKKERFSLILESASTNQTSMYLCASSLLDEQFFGPGTRLTVL.

The chain is built from TRBV19 and TRBJ2-7; D possibly corresponds to TRBD1 (5 bases). Trimming removed 2 bases from V and 5 bases from J, with 10 bases in between. The CDR3 runs 13 residues. Germline values: CDR1 LNHDA, CDR2 SQIVND (reference sequence). CDR3 in DNA: TGTGCCAGTAGTATAAGACAGAACAACGAGCAGTACTTC. Translated: CASSIRQNNEQYF.

The chain joins TRBV30 to TRBJ2-2; D is possibly TRBD1 (5 bases). The CDR3 spans 11 residues. The V end lost 5 bases, the J end lost 7 bases, and 8 bases lay between the germline ends. CDR1 and CDR2 from the germline V gene are GTSNPN and SVGIG (reference sequence). The DNA for the CDR3 is TGTGCCTGGTGGGGCAGCGGGGAGCTGTTTTTT. This sequence encodes CAWWGSGELFF.

The chain links TRBV18 to TRBJ2-1; a possible D gene is TRBD1 (6 bases). Per germline, CDR1 KGHSH and CDR2 LQKENI. The ends were cut back, 6 bases at V and 10 bases at J, with 13 bases in the middle. The CDR3 is 12 residues long. The CDR3 reads CASSPTGREQFF. The CDR3 nucleotides read TGTGCCAGCTCGCCGACAGGCCGAGAGCAGTTCTTC.

The rearrangement links TRBV7-2 to TRBJ2-5, with 7 bases identical to TRBD2. In germline, CDR1 is SGHTA, CDR2 FQGNSA. V was clipped by 2 bases and J by 5 bases; unmatched bases: 5. This CDR3 has 14 amino acids. CDR3 nucleotides: TGTGCCAGCAGCTTAAGCCTAGCGGCTGAGACCCAGTACTTC. It yields the protein CASSLSLAAETQYF.

V and J are TRBV7-2 and TRBJ1-4; D is unclear. The length of the CDR3 is 15 residues. V lost 0 bases and J lost 7, with 12 bases in between. Germline CDR1 is SGHTA and CDR2 is FQGNSA. CDR3 in amino acids: CASSLAKPGAEKLFF. The CDR3 DNA follows: TGTGCCAGCAGCTTAGCGAAGCCAGGTGCTGAAAAACTGTTTTTT. The complete variable domain, with remaining parts taken from reference TRBV7-2 and TRBJ1-4, reads GAGVSQSPSNKVTEKGKDVELRCDPISGHTALYWYRQSLGQGLEFLIYFQGNSAPDKSGLPSDRFSAERTGGSVSTLTIQRTQQEDSAVYLCASSLAKPGAEKLFFGSGTQLSVL.

CDR3 DNA: TGTGCCAGCAGCCCCTCGAGAGGGAGCCTAGGGGAGACCCAGTACTTC. This gives the protein CASSPSRGSLGETQYF. V is TRBV4-2 and J is TRBJ2-5; TRBD2 might be the D (5 bases). This CDR3 spans 16 amino acids. Trimming removed 4 bases at V and 5 bases at J, with 20 bases between. Germline CDR1 reads LGHNA; CDR2 reads YNFKEQ.

The rearrangement uses TRBV12-3 or TRBV12-4 and TRBJ2-7, with 8 bases that match TRBD2. CDR3 length equals 13 residues. Trimming cost V 5 bases and J 3 bases; bases outside gene matches: 3. The CDR3 reads CASSISGSYEQYF. The CDR3 DNA follows: TGTGCCAGCAGTATAAGCGGGAGCTACGAGCAGTACTTC.

This rearrangement joins TRBV7-9 to TRBJ2-7; D uncertain. The CDR3 totals 14 residues. Per the germline V gene, CDR1 is SEHNR and CDR2 is FQNEAQ (reference sequence). V lost 1 base, J lost 4 bases, and 11 bases lay in between. The DNA of the CDR3 is TGTGCCAGCAGCTTAGGGCAGTCGATATACGAGCAGTACTTC. The encoded protein is CASSLGQSIYEQYF.

The V and J genes are TRBV6-5 and TRBJ1-2, with TRBD1 as a possible D gene (5 bases). Trimming removed 2 bases at V and 4 bases at J, with 14 bases between. Per the germline V gene, CDR1 is MNHEY and CDR2 is SVGAGI. The CDR3 is 15 residues long. This chain's CDR3 is CASSYVGGEAYGYTF. The DNA for the CDR3 is TGTGCCAGCAGTTACGTGGGGGGGGAGGCCTATGGCTACACCTTC.

The chain employs TRBV7-9 and TRBJ2-1, with TRBD1 as a possible D gene (6 bases). The CDR3 is 14 residues long. Trimming left V 1 base short and J 7 bases short, with 11 bases between. CDR1 and CDR2 from the germline V gene are SEHNR and FQNEAQ (reference sequence). CDR3 amino acids: CASSLGVQGNEQFF. The CDR3 DNA reads as TGTGCCAGCAGCTTAGGTGTCCAGGGGAATGAGCAGTTCTTC.